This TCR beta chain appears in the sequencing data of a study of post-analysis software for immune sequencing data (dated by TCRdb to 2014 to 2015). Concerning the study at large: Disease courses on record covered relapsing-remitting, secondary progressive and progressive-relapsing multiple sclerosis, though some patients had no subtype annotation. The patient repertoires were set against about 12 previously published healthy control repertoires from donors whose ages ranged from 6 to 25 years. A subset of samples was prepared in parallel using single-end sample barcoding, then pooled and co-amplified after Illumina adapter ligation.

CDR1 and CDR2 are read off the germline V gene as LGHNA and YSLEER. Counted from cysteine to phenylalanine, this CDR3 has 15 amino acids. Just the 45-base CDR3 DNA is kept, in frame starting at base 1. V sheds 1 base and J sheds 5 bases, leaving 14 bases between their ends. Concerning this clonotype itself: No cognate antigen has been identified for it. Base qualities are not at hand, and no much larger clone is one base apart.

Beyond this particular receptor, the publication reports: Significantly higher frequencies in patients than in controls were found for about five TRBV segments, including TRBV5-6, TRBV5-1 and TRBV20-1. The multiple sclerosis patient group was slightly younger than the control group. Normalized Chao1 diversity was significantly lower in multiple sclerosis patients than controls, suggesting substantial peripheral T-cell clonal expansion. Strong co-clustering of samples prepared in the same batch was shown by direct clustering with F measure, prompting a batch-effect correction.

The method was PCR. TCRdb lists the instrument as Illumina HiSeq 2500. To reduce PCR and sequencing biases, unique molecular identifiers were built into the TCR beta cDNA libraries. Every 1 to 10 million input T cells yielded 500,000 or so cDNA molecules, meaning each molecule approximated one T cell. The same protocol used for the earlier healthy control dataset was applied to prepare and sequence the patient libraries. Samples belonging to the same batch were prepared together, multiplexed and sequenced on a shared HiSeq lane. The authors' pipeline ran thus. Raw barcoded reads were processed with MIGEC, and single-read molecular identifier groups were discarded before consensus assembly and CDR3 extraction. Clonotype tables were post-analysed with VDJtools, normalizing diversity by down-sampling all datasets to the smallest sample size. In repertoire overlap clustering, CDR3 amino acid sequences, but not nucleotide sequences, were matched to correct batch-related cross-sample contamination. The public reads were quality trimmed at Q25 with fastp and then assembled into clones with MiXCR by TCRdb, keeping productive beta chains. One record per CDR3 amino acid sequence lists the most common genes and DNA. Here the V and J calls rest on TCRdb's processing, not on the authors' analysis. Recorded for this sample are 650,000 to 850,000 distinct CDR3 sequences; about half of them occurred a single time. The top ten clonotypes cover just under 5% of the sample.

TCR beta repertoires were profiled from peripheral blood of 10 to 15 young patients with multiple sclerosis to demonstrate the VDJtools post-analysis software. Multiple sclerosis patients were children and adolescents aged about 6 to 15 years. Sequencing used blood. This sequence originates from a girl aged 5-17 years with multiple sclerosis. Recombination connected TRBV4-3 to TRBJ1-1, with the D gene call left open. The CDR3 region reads CASSQVWRRGTEAFF. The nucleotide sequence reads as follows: TGCGCCAGCAGCCAAGTTTGGAGACGGGGAACTGAAGCTTTCTTT.